This TCR beta chain was found in a study of blood T cells in healthy people across ages. Combining a sample-barcoded 5' primer with a J-beta primer mix, a second PCR ran for about 6 to 12 cycles. The template-switch adaptor, which had 12 random nucleotides, put a tag on each cDNA molecule. From the 5' RACE reads, TCRdb called clonotypes with MiXCR, one entry per CDR3 protein. The repertoire holds 650,000 to 1,000,000 distinct CDR3 sequences, with 36% as singletons. This clonotype was counted between two and nine times. The sequence derives from a man aged 18 to 30 in good health. The sample comprised blood.

The chain's CDR3 is CASGTRLLFF. The CDR3 nucleotides read TGTGCCAGCGGCACTCGATTGCTGTTTTTT. The gene calls are TRBV7-2 and TRBJ2-2, with D hard to call. CDR1 and CDR2 (germline): SGHTA, FQGNSA. The germline V and J ends were trimmed by 8 bases and 13 bases, with 11 bases remaining between them. The CDR3 is 10 residues long.